The entry below describes one T cell receptor (beta chain). The target of this receptor is not known. Within one base of it there is no much larger clone, and no base qualities were kept. The sample belongs to a study of blood T cell repertoires in COVID-19 (dated by TCRdb to the early 2020s). About the investigation overall: Samples covering the acute and convalescent phases of COVID-19 were provided by collaborators in the United States, Italy and Spain. The material from the prospective study consisted of cDNA or gDNA derived from T cells, B-cell-depleted T cells, or PBMCs. Subjects who had been exposed to COVID-19, were actively infected with it, or had recovered from it provided the deeply sampled blood TCRbeta repertoires that made up the dataset. The repertoires were released in a freely available public database meant as a resource for research on the immune response to SARS-CoV-2. Samples were obtained from the ongoing ImmuneRACE study (first 160 participants) and from 1,254 subjects provided by 6 global collaborators. Sample metadata almost always included a de-identified subject ID, COVID-19 status, age in years and sex. Where available, HLA class I and class II types were obtained from metadata supplied by the sample provider rather than from assay-based typing.

What the authors observed across the whole study: How much clinical and demographic metadata was included differed by source and by participant, and the metadata was provided uncurated.

The immunoSEQ Assay, a bias-controlled multiplex PCR, was used to amplify TCRbeta CDR3 regions from genomic DNA. On the authors' methods: Nucleated cell counts per sample were estimated from amplification of reference gene primers within the assay. Sequence reads were collapsed and filtered to measure the absolute abundance of every unique TCRbeta CDR3 rearrangement. For each sample, productive Simpson clonality was calculated as the square root of Simpson's diversity index over productive rearrangements. TCRdb carries this immuneACCESS record with in-frame sequences only. Its versions omit some clonotypes, under half of them owing to an unresolved V gene in the studies checked, with the rest unexplained. The DNA was the basis for D and trimming; V, J and clone size are from that table. The sample table records some 45,000 clones; 80% to 90% of these occur just once. The biggest ten clones account for approximately 15% of the sample.

CDR1 LGHNA and CDR2 YNFKEQ were looked up in the germline V gene. Including the terminal cysteine and phenylalanine, the CDR3 comprises 15 residues. Only the CDR3 DNA is retained, 45 bases long and in frame from the first base. After removal of 4 bases from V and 5 bases from J, the junction retains 10 bases not matched to a gene. The collaborating institutions used their own protocols to collect whole blood in K2EDTA tubes. For TCRbeta analysis, collaborator samples were shipped as frozen whole blood, as isolated PBMCs, or as DNA extracted from either sample type. This TCR came from a man aged 60-69 years with active COVID-19. The chain employs TRBV4-2 and TRBJ2-5; 7 bases in between match TRBD1. The sequencing sample was made of peripheral blood. The base sequence is TGTGCCAGCAGCCTATTTACAGGGGCTTGGGAGACCCAGTACTTC. This yields the protein CASSLFTGAWETQYF.